Sequencing of this TCR beta chain was carried out in a study of shared clonotypes between healthy human individuals. There are a few counts of this clone. The assay was immunoSEQ multiplex PCR, and TCRdb's table has in-frame clones only and misses some. The data show a few hundred thousand clones, 74% seen once. Per the germline V gene, CDR1 is SGHTA and CDR2 is FQGNSA. Between the trimmed V and J ends, which lost 1 base and 8 bases, there was a span of 15 bases. The CDR3 sequence is 15 residues long. The rearrangement links TRBV7-2 to TRBJ2-1; D is possibly TRBD1 or TRBD2 (5 bases each). This clonotype was obtained from a man aged 30-40 years in good health. Sequencing was carried out using memory CD4+ T cells sorted from blood. The subset denotes: CD45RA-negative fraction. CDR3 sequence: CASSLGVVGGDEQFF. The CDR3 DNA sequence: TGTGCCAGCAGCTTAGGAGTGGTTGGGGGAGATGAGCAGTTCTTC.